The TCR beta chain under discussion was sequenced for a study of human T cells and chemical hapten exposure. Study overall: Patches with 0.01% DPC went on the upper back, and the tests were read at 6 days.

The CDR3 totals 14 residues. Germline V gene lookup returns CDR1 GTSNPN and CDR2 SVGIG (reference sequence). V dropped 2 bases and J dropped 4 bases, with 11 bases sitting between them. From the RACE reads, TCRdb called clonotypes with MiXCR, one entry per CDR3 protein. The sample consists of just under 65,000 distinct CDR3 sequences, about 10% of them appearing once. This clonotype was seen at least ten times. The antigen remains unidentified. Time point noted: patch test 3, about 24 weeks after DPC sensitization. Described treatment: therapeutic diphenylcyclopropenone sensitization with weekly scalp DPC. Points from the study as a whole: Compared to controls, expanded TCRs made significantly more large clusters of similar CDR3s.

Here the sequenced sample was whole blood, taken in connection with sensitization to the hapten diphenylcyclopropenone (DPC). This receptor was obtained from a woman in her 30s with alopecia areata. Some clones in this sample may be carry-over from other donors' samples. The chain recombines TRBV30 with TRBJ1-4; maybe TRBD1 (5 bases). The CDR3 DNA follows: TGTGCCTGGAGTCATGGGGGTAGTAATGAAAAACTGTTTTTT. This translates into CAWSHGGSNEKLFF.